This record covers a single TCR beta chain. The source of the sample is a study of early T cells in non-severe SARS-CoV-2 infection. Researchers attached unique molecular identifiers to individual cDNA molecules. TCRdb called the 5' RACE reads again in MiXCR, with one record for every CDR3 protein. The data hold tens of thousands of distinct CDR3 sequences, with 9.5% to 15% observed a single time. Germline V lookup: CDR1 MDHEN, CDR2 SYDVKM. The CDR3 length is 12 residues. V was trimmed by 8 bases and J by 7 bases, leaving 15 bases between them. The TCR comes from an adult who was a healthcare worker with PCR-confirmed SARS-CoV-2 infection or an uninfected control (not recorded which). The rearrangement joins TRBV28 to TRBJ2-7; D gene uncertain. What was sequenced was whole blood. For the CDR3, the DNA is TGTGCCAGCGGGTGGACGAAGATGGAGCAGTACTTC. Translating it yields CASGWTKMEQYF. The whole variable domain, filled in from reference TRBV28 and TRBJ2-7, reads DVKVTQSSRYLVKRTGEKVFLECVQDMDHENMFWYRQDPGLGLRLIYFSYDVKMKEKGDIPEGYSVSREKKERFSLILESASTNQTSMYLCASGWTKMEQYFGPGTRLTVT.